These T cell receptor beta chains were read from a single sample in a study of blood T cell repertoires in COVID-19. Generated by immunoSEQ multiplex PCR, the TCRdb table keeps only in-frame clones and is missing some. The profile shows fewer than 350,000 clones, roughly nine tenths of them singletons. Sequencing was performed on peripheral blood. These receptors were taken from a woman aged 30 to 39 with COVID-19, enrolled during active disease. The conserved cysteine and the conserved F or W are not part of the CDR3 here. Each record gives: clone size, V gene, D gene, CDR3 protein. The D gene is left open where the match is weak. Some rows mark clone size as missing; the rest say once, few, many or name a class of expanded clone.

clone size: NA
V gene: TRBV6-1
D gene: NA
CDR3 protein: ASSEGAHSNQPQH

clone size: NA
V gene: TRBV27
D gene: NA
CDR3 protein: ASSLEQTGSTEAF

clone size: NA
V gene: TRBV2
D gene: TRBD2
CDR3 protein: ASRGLAGGSYNEQF

clone size: NA
V gene: TRBV5-5
D gene: TRBD2
CDR3 protein: ASSSPGLAGWAWF

clone size: NA
V gene: TRBV7-6
D gene: NA
CDR3 protein: ASRPGVGRSGNTIY

clone size: NA
V gene: TRBV7-9
D gene: TRBD2
CDR3 protein: ASSLGGSGTYYEQY

clone size: few
V gene: TRBV10-1
D gene: NA
CDR3 protein: ASSDGFSYEQY

clone size: NA
V gene: TRBV6-1
D gene: TRBD2
CDR3 protein: ASSEYHGGTKNIQY

clone size: NA
V gene: TRBV7-2
D gene: TRBD1
CDR3 protein: ASSLRGGGNTIY

clone size: NA
V gene: TRBV7-9
D gene: TRBD1
CDR3 protein: ASRPRTGRETQY

clone size: NA
V gene: TRBV7-9
D gene: TRBD2
CDR3 protein: ASSSPKTSGGALEQF

clone size: NA
V gene: TRBV7-9
D gene: NA
CDR3 protein: ASSRRDINYEQY

clone size: once
V gene: TRBV19
D gene: NA
CDR3 protein: ASSIDREGLASNTIY

clone size: NA
V gene: TRBV7-9
D gene: NA
CDR3 protein: ASSLVGGLRTDTQY

clone size: NA
V gene: TRBV2
D gene: NA
CDR3 protein: ASRQGGGTNSPLH

clone size: once
V gene: TRBV2
D gene: NA
CDR3 protein: ASSLLLSGNTIY

clone size: NA
V gene: TRBV10-1
D gene: TRBD1
CDR3 protein: ASSDPGTDNEQF

clone size: NA
V gene: TRBV4-2
D gene: NA
CDR3 protein: ASSHLASGGTYNEQF

clone size: NA
V gene: TRBV5-1
D gene: TRBD1
CDR3 protein: ASSTGQVRAEQF

clone size: few
V gene: TRBV7-6
D gene: TRBD2
CDR3 protein: ASSLARGQETQY

clone size: NA
V gene: TRBV9
D gene: NA
CDR3 protein: ASSVVALVTDTQY

clone size: NA
V gene: TRBV6-5
D gene: NA
CDR3 protein: ASSYSQFTEAF

clone size: NA
V gene: TRBV19
D gene: TRBD1
CDR3 protein: ASLGTGAPSYEQY